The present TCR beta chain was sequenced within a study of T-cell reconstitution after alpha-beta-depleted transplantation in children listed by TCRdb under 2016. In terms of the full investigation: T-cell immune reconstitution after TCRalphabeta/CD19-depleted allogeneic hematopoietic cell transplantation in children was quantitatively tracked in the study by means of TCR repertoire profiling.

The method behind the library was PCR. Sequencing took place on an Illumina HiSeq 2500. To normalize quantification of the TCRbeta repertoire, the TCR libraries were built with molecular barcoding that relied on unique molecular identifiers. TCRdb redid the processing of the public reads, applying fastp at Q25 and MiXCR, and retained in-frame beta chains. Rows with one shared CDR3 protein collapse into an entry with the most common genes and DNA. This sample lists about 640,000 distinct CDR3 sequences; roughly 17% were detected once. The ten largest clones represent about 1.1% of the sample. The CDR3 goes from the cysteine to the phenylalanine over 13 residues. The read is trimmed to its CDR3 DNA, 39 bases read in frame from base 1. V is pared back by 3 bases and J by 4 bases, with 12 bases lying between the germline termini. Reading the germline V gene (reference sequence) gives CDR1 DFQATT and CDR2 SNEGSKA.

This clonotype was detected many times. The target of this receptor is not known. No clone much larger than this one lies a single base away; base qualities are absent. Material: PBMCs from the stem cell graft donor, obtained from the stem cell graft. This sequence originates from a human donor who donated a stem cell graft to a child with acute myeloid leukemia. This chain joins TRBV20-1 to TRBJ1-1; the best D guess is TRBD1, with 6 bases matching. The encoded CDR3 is CSASHRDITEAFF. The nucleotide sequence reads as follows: TGCAGTGCTAGTCACAGGGATATCACTGAAGCTTTCTTT.